Reported below is one T cell receptor (beta chain). Its antigen is as yet unknown. Germline CDR1 MNHEY, CDR2 SVGAGI. V gave up 9 bases and J gave up 5 bases, with 15 bases separating them. This CDR3 spans 13 amino acids. The record originates from a study of cytomegalovirus exposure and HLA in healthy donors. Across the study: Earlier work reported approximately 110 million unique TCR beta sequences from about 200 million T cells.

Study results and limitations: Accurate HLA-A and HLA-B prediction from TCR beta sequences was reported for most subjects. Some TCR beta chains (approximately 180 of them) were listed as cytomegalovirus-associated. Earlier analysis found most TCR beta V segments productive about 87% or about 30% of the time.

PCR primers comprised 60 Vbeta and 13 Jbeta primers. Assay: immunoSEQ multiplex PCR; the TCRdb copy retains only in-frame clones and omits some. The profile covers fewer than 200,000 clones, with about 90% appearing a single time and around 0.21% taken by the ten largest. The sample comprised PBMCs. This receptor was taken from a girl in the first two years of life in good health and CMV-seronegative. The gene calls are TRBV6-5 and TRBJ2-3; D call uncertain. CDR3 amino acids: CASSKTRKDTQYF. CDR3 sequence (DNA): TGTGCCAGTTCCAAGACGCGGAAAGATACGCAGTATTTT.